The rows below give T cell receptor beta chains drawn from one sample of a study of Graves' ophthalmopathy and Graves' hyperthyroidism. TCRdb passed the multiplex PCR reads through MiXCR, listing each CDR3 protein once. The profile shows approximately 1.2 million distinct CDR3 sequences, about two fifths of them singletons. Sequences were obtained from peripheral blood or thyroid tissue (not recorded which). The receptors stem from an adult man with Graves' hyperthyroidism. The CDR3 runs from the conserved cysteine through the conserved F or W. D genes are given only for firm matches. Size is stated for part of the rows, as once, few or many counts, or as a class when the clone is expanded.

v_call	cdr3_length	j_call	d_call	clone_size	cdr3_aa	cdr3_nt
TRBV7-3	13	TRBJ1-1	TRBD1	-	CASTGGSNTEAFF	TGTGCCAGCACAGGGGGATCCAACACTGAAGCTTTCTTT
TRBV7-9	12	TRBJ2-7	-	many	CASSRPFGEQYF	TGTGCCAGCAGCCGTCCGTTCGGCGAGCAGTACTTC
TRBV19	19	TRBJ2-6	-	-	CASSIDGPAYSSGANVLTF	TGTGCCAGTAGTATAGATGGACCTGCGTATAGCTCTGGGGCCAACGTCCTGACTTTC
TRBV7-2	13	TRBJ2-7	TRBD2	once	CAYPGLADSEQYF	TGTGCATACCCGGGACTAGCGGATTCGGAGCAGTACTTC
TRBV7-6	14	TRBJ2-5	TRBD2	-	CASMPPGRGETQYF	TGTGCCAGCATGCCGCCCGGGAGGGGCGAGACCCAGTACTTC
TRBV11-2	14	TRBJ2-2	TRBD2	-	CASSFQAGAGELFF	TGTGCCAGCAGCTTCCAAGCGGGAGCCGGGGAGCTGTTTTTT
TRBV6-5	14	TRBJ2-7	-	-	CASSYSKTSYEQYF	TGTGCCAGCAGTTACTCTAAGACTAGCTACGAGCAGTACTTC
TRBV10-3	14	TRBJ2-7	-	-	CAIRLTGTAYEQYF	TGTGCCATCAGACTAACGGGGACGGCCTACGAGCAGTACTTC
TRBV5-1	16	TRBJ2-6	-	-	CASSLNPGAGANVLTF	TGCGCCAGCAGCTTGAACCCGGGGGCGGGGGCCAACGTCCTGACTTTC
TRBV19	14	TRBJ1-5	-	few	CASSMAGINQPQHF	TGTGCCAGTAGTATGGCAGGGATCAATCAGCCCCAGCATTTT
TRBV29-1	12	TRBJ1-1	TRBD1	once	CSTDRVNTEAFF	TGCAGCACGGACAGGGTGAACACTGAAGCTTTCTTT
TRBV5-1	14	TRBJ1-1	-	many	CASSSRSGGTEAFF	TGCGCCAGCAGCTCCCGCAGCGGGGGCACTGAAGCTTTCTTT
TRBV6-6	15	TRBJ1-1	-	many	CASRGTFASNTEAFF	TGTGCCAGCCGAGGGACCTTCGCCTCGAACACTGAAGCTTTCTTT
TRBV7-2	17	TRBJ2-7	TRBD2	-	CASSGTSGNLDSYEQYF	TGTGCCAGCAGTGGGACTAGCGGGAACCTTGACTCCTACGAGCAGTACTTC
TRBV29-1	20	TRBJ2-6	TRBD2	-	CSAAGGDTPFYTSGANVLTF	TGCAGCGCCGCTGGGGGGGATACACCGTTCTACACCTCTGGGGCCAACGTCCTGACTTTC
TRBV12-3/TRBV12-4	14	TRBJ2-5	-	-	CASIKSGDQETQYF	TGTGCCAGCATTAAAAGCGGCGACCAAGAGACCCAGTACTTC
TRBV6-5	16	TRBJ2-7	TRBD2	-	CASSPVAGGGRYEQYF	TGTGCCAGCAGCCCAGTGGCGGGCGGGGGACGATACGAGCAGTACTTC
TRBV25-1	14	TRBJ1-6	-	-	CARDGGRINSPLHF	TGTGCTAGAGACGGGGGACGGATCAATTCACCCCTCCACTTT
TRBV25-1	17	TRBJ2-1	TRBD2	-	CASSEFPGLAEYNEQFF	TGTGCCAGCAGTGAATTCCCTGGACTAGCGGAGTACAATGAGCAGTTCTTC
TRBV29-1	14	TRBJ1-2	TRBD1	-	CSDLDRGNNYGYTF	TGCAGCGACCTCGACAGGGGGAATAACTATGGCTACACCTTC
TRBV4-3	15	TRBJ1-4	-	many	CASSQNEAAGEKLFF	TGCGCCAGCAGCCAAAACGAAGCAGCGGGGGAAAAACTGTTTTTT
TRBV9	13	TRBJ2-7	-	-	CASSHGPDYEQYF	TGTGCCAGCAGTCATGGCCCTGACTACGAGCAGTACTTC
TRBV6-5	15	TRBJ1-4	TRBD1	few	CASTVGGQEPGKLFF	TGTGCCAGCACCGTGGGGGGACAGGAGCCAGGAAAACTGTTTTTT
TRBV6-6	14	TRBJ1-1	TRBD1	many	CASDRQGGNTEAFF	TGTGCCAGCGACCGACAGGGCGGGAACACTGAAGCTTTCTTT
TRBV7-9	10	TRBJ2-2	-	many	CASSTTELFF	TGTGCCAGCAGCACGACGGAACTGTTTTTT
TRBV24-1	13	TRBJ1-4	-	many	CATSEETNEKLFF	TGTGCCACCAGTGAAGAGACTAATGAAAAACTGTTTTTT
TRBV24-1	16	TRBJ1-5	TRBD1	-	CATSDHTGTGNQPQHF	TGTGCCACCAGTGATCATACAGGGACAGGCAATCAGCCCCAGCATTTT
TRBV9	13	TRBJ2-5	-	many	CASSPHGGETQYF	TGTGCCAGCAGCCCTCATGGGGGCGAGACCCAGTACTTC
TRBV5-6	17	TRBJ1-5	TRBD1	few	CASSLGKGTVSNQPQHF	TGTGCCAGCAGCTTGGGGAAAGGGACAGTTAGCAATCAGCCCCAGCATTTT
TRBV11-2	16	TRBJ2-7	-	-	CASSLKGGTVLNEQYF	TGTGCCAGCAGCTTAAAGGGCGGGACAGTCCTCAACGAGCAGTACTTC
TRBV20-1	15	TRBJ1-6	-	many	CSASGGSPYNSPLHF	TGCAGTGCTAGTGGGGGCAGCCCTTATAATTCACCCCTCCACTTT
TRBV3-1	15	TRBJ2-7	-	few	CASSQPGVDPYEQYF	TGTGCCAGCAGCCAGCCAGGGGTGGACCCCTACGAGCAGTACTTC
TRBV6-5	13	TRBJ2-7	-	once	CASSTGWFYDQYF	TGTGCCAGCAGTACAGGGTGGTTCTACGATCAGTACTTC
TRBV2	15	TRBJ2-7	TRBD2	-	CAQTELGGKSYEQYF	TGTGCCCAGACGGAGCTGGGGGGGAAGTCCTACGAGCAGTACTTC
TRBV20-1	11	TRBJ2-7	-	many	CSAREGMGQYF	TGCAGTGCTAGAGAGGGGATGGGACAGTACTTC
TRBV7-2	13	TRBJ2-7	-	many	CASSTGPPYEQYF	TGTGCCAGCAGCACGGGACCGCCCTACGAGCAGTACTTC
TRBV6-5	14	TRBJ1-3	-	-	CASGQISKGNTIYF	TGTGCCAGTGGACAGATATCAAAAGGAAACACCATATATTTT
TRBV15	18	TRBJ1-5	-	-	CATSRVRSYDSSNQPQHF	TGTGCCACCAGCAGAGTTAGGTCTTATGACAGTAGCAATCAGCCCCAGCATTTT
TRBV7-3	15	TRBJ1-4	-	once	CASSQERPGDEKLFF	TGCGCCAGCAGCCAAGAACGACCGGGGGATGAAAAACTGTTTTTT
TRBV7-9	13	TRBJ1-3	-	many	CASAQGSGNTIYF	TGTGCCAGCGCCCAGGGTTCTGGAAACACCATATATTTT
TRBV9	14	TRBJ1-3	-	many	CASSTGQILDTIYF	TGTGCCAGCAGCACCGGACAGATTTTAGACACCATATATTTT
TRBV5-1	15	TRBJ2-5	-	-	CASSLAMGRGETQYF	TGCGCCAGCAGCTTGGCCATGGGTAGGGGAGAGACCCAGTACTTC
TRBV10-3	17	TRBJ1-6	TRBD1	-	CAGSQTSTGGVNSPLHF	TGTGCCGGCAGCCAAACCTCTACAGGGGGTGTTAATTCACCCCTCCACTTT
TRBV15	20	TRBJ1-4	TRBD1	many	CATSRDAGQGEHPLDEKLFF	TGTGCCACCAGCAGAGATGCAGGACAGGGCGAGCATCCTCTGGATGAAAAACTGTTTTTT
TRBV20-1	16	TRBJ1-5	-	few	CSALPLQGNSNQPQHF	TGCAGTGCCCTACCGCTACAGGGAAACAGCAATCAGCCCCAGCATTTT
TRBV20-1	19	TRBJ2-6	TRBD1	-	CSARSLQGGLSSGANVLTF	TGCAGTGCTAGATCTTTACAGGGGGGTTTAAGCTCTGGGGCCAACGTCCTGACTTTC
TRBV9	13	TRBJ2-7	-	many	CASSVVPGAEQYF	TGTGCCAGCAGCGTAGTCCCGGGGGCCGAGCAGTACTTC
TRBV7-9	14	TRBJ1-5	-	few	CASSREGRDQSQHF	TGTGCCAGCAGCCGGGAGGGCCGGGATCAGTCCCAGCATTTT
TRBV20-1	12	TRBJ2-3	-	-	CSARAGGDTQYF	TGCAGTGCTAGGGCAGGGGGGGATACGCAGTATTTT
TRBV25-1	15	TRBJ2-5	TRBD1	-	CASSALHRGQETQYF	TGTGCCAGCAGTGCTCTCCACAGGGGCCAAGAGACCCAGTACTTC
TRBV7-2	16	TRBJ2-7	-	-	CASSLSAGGWGYEQYF	TGTGCCAGCAGCTTATCGGCCGGTGGTTGGGGCTACGAGCAGTACTTC
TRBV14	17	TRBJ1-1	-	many	CASSQVPVREENTEAFF	TGTGCCAGCAGCCAGGTACCCGTCAGGGAAGAGAACACTGAAGCTTTCTTT
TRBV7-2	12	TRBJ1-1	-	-	CASSIGRGIAFF	TGTGCCAGCAGCATCGGGAGGGGAATAGCTTTCTTT
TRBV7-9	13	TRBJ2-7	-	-	CASSLAGTIEQYF	TGTGCCAGCAGCTTAGCGGGGACCATCGAGCAGTACTTC